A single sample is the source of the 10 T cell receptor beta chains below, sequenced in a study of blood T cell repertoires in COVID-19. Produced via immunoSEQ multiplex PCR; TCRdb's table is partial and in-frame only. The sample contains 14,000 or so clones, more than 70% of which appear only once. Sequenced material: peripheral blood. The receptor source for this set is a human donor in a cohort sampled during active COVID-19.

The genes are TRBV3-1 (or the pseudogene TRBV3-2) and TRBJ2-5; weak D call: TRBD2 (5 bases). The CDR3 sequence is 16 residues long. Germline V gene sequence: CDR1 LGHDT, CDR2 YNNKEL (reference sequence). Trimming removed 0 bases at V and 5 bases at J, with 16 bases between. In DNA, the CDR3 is TGTGCCAGCAGCCAAGATCCTGGAGGACGAGGGGAGACCCAGTACTTC. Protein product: CASSQDPGGRGETQYF.

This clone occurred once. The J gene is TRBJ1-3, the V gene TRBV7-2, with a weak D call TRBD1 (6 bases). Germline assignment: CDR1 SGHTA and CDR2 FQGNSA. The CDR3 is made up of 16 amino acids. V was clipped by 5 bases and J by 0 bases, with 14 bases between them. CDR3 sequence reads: CASSPRGTSSGNTIYF. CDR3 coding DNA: TGTGCCAGCAGCCCCCGAGGGACAAGCTCTGGAAACACCATATATTTT.

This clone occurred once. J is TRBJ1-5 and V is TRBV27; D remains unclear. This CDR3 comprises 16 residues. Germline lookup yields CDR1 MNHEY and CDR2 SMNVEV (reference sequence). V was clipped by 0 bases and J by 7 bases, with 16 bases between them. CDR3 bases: TGTGCCAGCAGTTTATCGCGGGAGCATCTACGACAGCCCCAGCATTTT. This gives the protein CASSLSREHLRQPQHF.

CDR3 amino acids: CASRRGLETQYF. CDR3 bases: TGTGCCAGCCGCCGGGGGTTAGAGACCCAGTACTTC. The chain joins TRBV28 to TRBJ2-5; D may be TRBD2 (6 bases). V was trimmed by 8 bases and J by 4 bases, leaving 11 bases between them. This CDR3 has 12 residues. Germline V gives CDR1 MDHEN, CDR2 SYDVKM.

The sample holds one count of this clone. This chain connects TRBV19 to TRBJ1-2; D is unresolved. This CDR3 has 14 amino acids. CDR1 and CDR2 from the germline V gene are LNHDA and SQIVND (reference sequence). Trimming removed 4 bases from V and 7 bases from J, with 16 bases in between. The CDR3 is CASSNTVEVSGYTF. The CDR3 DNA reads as TGTGCCAGTAGTAATACGGTGGAGGTGAGTGGCTACACCTTC. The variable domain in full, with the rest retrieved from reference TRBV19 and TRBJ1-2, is DGGITQSPKYLFRKEGQNVTLSCEQNLNHDAMYWYRQDPGQGLRLIYYSQIVNDFQKGDIAEGYSVSREKKESFPLTVTSAQKNPTAFYLCASSNTVEVSGYTFGSGTRLTVV.

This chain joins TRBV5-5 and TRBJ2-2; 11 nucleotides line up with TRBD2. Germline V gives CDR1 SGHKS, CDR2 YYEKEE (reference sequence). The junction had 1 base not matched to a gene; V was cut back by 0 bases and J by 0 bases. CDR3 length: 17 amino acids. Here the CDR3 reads CASSLAGLAANTGELFF. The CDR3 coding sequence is TGTGCCAGCAGCTTGGCGGGACTAGCGGCGAACACCGGGGAGCTGTTTTTT.

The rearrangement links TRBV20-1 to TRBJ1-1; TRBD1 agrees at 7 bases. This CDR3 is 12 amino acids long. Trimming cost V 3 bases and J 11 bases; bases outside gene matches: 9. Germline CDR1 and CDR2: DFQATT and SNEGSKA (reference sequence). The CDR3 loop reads CSASGTVMTAFF. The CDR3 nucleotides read TGCAGTGCTAGTGGGACAGTGATGACGGCTTTCTTT.

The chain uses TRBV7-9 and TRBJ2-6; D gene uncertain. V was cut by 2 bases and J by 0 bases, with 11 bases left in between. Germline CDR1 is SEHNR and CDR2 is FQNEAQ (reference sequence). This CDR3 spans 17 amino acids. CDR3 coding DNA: TGTGCCAGCAGCTTAACTCCCGGGTCCTCTGGGGCCAACGTCCTGACTTTC. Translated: CASSLTPGSSGANVLTF.

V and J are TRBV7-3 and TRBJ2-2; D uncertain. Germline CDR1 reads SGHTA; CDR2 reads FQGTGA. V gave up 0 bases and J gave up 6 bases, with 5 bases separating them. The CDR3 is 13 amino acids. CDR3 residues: CASSLTSAGELFF. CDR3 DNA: TGTGCCAGCAGCTTAACGTCCGCCGGGGAGCTGTTTTTT.

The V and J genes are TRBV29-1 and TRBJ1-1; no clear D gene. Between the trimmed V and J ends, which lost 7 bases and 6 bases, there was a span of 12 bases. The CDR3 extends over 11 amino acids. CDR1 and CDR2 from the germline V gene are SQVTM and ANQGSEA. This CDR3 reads CSGLHSAEAFF. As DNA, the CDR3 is TGCAGCGGCCTCCATAGCGCTGAAGCTTTCTTT.